These T cell receptor beta chains were read from a single sample in a study of technical replicates of blood from several donors. The assay was immunoSEQ multiplex PCR, and TCRdb's table has in-frame clones only and misses some. The repertoire holds about 88,000 clones, with 80% to 95% as singletons. The sequencing sample was made of T cells isolated from PBMCs. The receptor source for this set is a human donor in good health. The CDR3 runs from the conserved cysteine through the conserved F or W. D genes are given only for firm matches.

TRBV19	TRBJ1-5	-	CASSVFDTGNQPQHF
TRBV6-5	TRBJ2-5	TRBD1	CASRDRVGTQYF
TRBV29-1	TRBJ1-1	-	CSVQYPARDSTEAFF
TRBV2	TRBJ1-5	TRBD1	CASSSTGGDNQPQHF
TRBV28	TRBJ1-5	-	CASTSTGPQHF
TRBV7-9	TRBJ1-5	-	CASTLSETDQPQHF
TRBV28	TRBJ2-4	-	CASTLSGGAAKNIQYF
TRBV7-9	TRBJ2-7	-	CASSLGRVYEQYF
TRBV4-1	TRBJ2-1	-	CASSQTGVNNEQFF
TRBV7-6	TRBJ1-3	-	CASSLVGEHKRGTIYF
TRBV6-4	TRBJ1-2	-	CASSKLRVEGGYTF
TRBV25-1	TRBJ2-2	-	CASSASRTNTGELFF
TRBV7-9	TRBJ2-5	-	CASSSAQGWETQYF
TRBV5-1	TRBJ2-5	-	CASSLGFNGRAIQETQYF
TRBV27	TRBJ1-5	TRBD1	CASSSGTGAVQPQHF